Below, one T cell receptor (beta chain) is given with its context. In the original workflow: Nucleated cell counts were estimated from reference gene primer amplification. Data came from immunoSEQ multiplex PCR; TCRdb stores just in-frame clones and leaves some out. That table is the source of V, J and clone size, and D and trimming were worked out from the DNA. The data contain some 500,000 clones, roughly nine tenths of them seen just once; the ten biggest clones take up less than 9%. This specimen belongs to a study of blood T cell repertoires in COVID-19. The CDR3 has 13 amino acids. Germline V lookup: CDR1 MNHEY, CDR2 SMNVEV (reference sequence). Trimming took 6 bases from V and 1 from J, leaving 9 bases between them.

This receptor was obtained from a woman in her forties or fifties with COVID-19, enrolled during active disease. V gene TRBV27 combines with J gene TRBJ1-1; TRBD1 might be the D (6 bases). Sequences were obtained from peripheral blood. CDR3 loop: CASRGHTNTEAFF. CDR3 bases: TGTGCCAGCAGGGGACATACGAACACTGAAGCTTTCTTT.